The 4 T cell receptor beta chains below come from one sample, sequenced in a study of cytomegalovirus exposure and HLA in healthy donors (dated by TCRdb to about 2017). The library was prepared using the immunoSEQ multiplex PCR assay. A mixture of 60 forward primers for TCR Vbeta segments and 13 reverse primers for TCR Jbeta segments was used in the multiplex PCR. This is the immuneACCESS table as TCRdb keeps it, with only in-frame sequences that have V and J called. A part of the clones is gone; compared with another copy, unresolved V genes explain less than half, and the rest is unexplained. In all, the sample holds about 200,000 clones, and approximately 85% of those were seen once. Of the sample, less than 2.5% is held by the ten largest clones. The sample was PBMCs. Receptors were obtained from a woman aged 45-60 years in good health and CMV-seronegative.

This clone was seen just once. This rearrangement joins TRBV28 to TRBJ1-1; tentative D call: TRBD1 (5 bases). Deletions cut 2 bases from V and 11 bases from J, with 21 bases between. CDR3 length: 15 amino acids. Per germline, CDR1 MDHEN and CDR2 SYDVKM. CDR3 protein: CASSLGGARHGEAFF. The CDR3 DNA sequence: TGTGCCAGCAGTTTAGGAGGGGCCCGACATGGTGAGGCTTTCTTT.

This clone showed up just a few times. The chain carries TRBV6-5 and TRBJ2-2; D ambiguous. CDR1 is MNHEY, CDR2 SVGAGI, per germline. The V end was cut by 4 bases, the J end by 5 bases, with 5 bases between. This CDR3 has 12 amino acids. CDR3 DNA: TGTGCCAGCAGTTCCCTTACCGGGGAGCTGTTTTTT. This sequence encodes CASSSLTGELFF.

This clone was counted once. In nucleotides, the CDR3 is TGTGCCAGCACGCAGCGGGAGGGCCACAATGAGCAGTTCTTC. This translates into CASTQREGHNEQFF. The genes are TRBV2 and TRBJ2-1; 10 bases map to TRBD2. Per the germline V gene, CDR1 is SNHLY and CDR2 is FYNNEI. V shed 7 bases, J shed 5 bases, and the junction held 5 bases outside the gene matches. CDR3 length: 14 residues.

J is TRBJ2-5 and V is TRBV7-2, with TRBD2 as a possible D gene (6 bases). Trimming removed 7 bases at V and 7 bases at J, with 10 bases between. CDR1 SGHTA and CDR2 FQGNSA come from the germline V gene. The CDR3 length is 11 residues. CDR3 sequence reads: CASTTGGTQYF. The DNA for the CDR3 is TGTGCCAGCACCACCGGGGGGACCCAGTACTTC.